The present TCR beta chain was sequenced within a study of blood T cell repertoires in COVID-19. Clones were sequenced by immunoSEQ multiplex PCR, and TCRdb holds only the in-frame ones, with some missing. The table shows around 78,000 clones, with about three quarters occurring only once. J lost 7 bases, V lost 5 bases, and 12 bases had no gene match. This CDR3 has 16 amino acids. Germline values: CDR1 SGHRS, CDR2 YFSETQ. Sequenced: peripheral blood. V usage is TRBV5-1 and J usage is TRBJ2-1; 10 bases fit TRBD1. The origin of this receptor is a human donor in a cohort sampled during active COVID-19. CDR3 coding DNA: TGCGCCAGCAGACCACCCCGGGACAGGGGACTGAATGAGCAGTTCTTC. Translated, it gives CASRPPRDRGLNEQFF.